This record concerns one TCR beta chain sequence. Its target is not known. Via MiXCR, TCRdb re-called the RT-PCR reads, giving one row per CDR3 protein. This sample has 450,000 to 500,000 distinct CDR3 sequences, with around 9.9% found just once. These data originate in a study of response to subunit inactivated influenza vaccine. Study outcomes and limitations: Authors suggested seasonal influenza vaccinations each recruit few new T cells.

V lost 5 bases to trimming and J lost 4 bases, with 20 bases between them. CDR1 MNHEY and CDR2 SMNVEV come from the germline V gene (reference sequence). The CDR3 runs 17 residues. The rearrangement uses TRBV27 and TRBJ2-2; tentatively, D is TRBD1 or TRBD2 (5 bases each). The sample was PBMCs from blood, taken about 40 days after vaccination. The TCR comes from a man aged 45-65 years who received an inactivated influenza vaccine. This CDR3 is CASSPQDGADGTGELFF. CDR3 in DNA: TGTGCCAGCAGTCCCCAAGACGGGGCGGACGGCACCGGGGAGCTGTTTTTT.